These 21 T cell receptor beta chains were sequenced from one sample in a study of cytomegalovirus exposure and HLA in healthy donors. Primers included in the PCR were 60 Vbeta and 13 Jbeta primers. The repertoire was sequenced with immunoSEQ multiplex PCR; TCRdb's copy has only in-frame clones and lacks some. The sample shows around 200,000 clones, 70% to 85% of them seen only once. Sequencing was done on a sample of PBMCs. These receptors all come from a woman aged 35 to 49 in good health and CMV-seronegative.

This clone was found a few times. The chain recombines TRBV6-6 with TRBJ2-3; 7 bases match TRBD1. V lost 10 bases, J lost 1 base, and 8 bases stayed unmatched. The CDR3 has 14 residues. Germline CDR1 MNHNY, CDR2 SVGAGI (reference sequence). CDR3 in DNA: TGTGCCACCTGGGGACAGACTCGCACAGATACGCAGTATTTT. Translation gives CATWGQTRTDTQYF.

The gene calls are TRBV7-8 and TRBJ1-2, with D tentatively TRBD1 (6 bases). Germline V gene lookup returns CDR1 SGHVS and CDR2 FQNEAQ. The CDR3 sequence is 15 residues long. Trimming took off 1 base at V and 4 bases at J, with 13 bases between the two ends. The CDR3 DNA sequence: TGTGCCAGCAGCTTAGGGCAGGGGCTTGGCTATGGCTACACCTTC. Translating gives CASSLGQGLGYGYTF.

The J gene is TRBJ2-7, the V gene TRBV7-3, with 8 bases lining up with TRBD1. Germline V gene sequence: CDR1 SGHTA, CDR2 FQGTGA. The CDR3 spans 13 residues. V lost 5 bases to trimming and J lost 5 bases; unmatched junction nucleotides: 5. The chain's CDR3 is CASSLRGRNEQYF. CDR3 coding DNA: TGTGCCAGCAGCCTCAGGGGGCGGAACGAGCAGTACTTC. Supplemented by reference TRBV7-3 and TRBJ2-7, the full variable domain reads GAGVSQTPSNKVTEKGKYVELRCDPISGHTALYWYRQSLGQGPEFLIYFQGTGAADDSGLPNDRFFAVRPEGSVSTLKIQRTERGDSAVYLCASSLRGRNEQYFGPGTRLTVT.

This clone was counted a few times. The chain carries TRBV6-1 and TRBJ2-3; perhaps TRBD2 as D (5 bases). This CDR3 is built from 14 residues. Germline V gene sequence: CDR1 MNHNS, CDR2 SASEGT. V gave up 3 bases and J gave up 1 base, with 8 bases separating them. For the CDR3, the DNA is TGTGCCAGCAGTGATATCGGGGGCACAGATACGCAGTATTTT. It codes for CASSDIGGTDTQYF.

The gene calls are TRBV19 and TRBJ1-5, with 8 bases that match TRBD1. Trimming cost V 8 bases and J 7 bases; bases outside gene matches: 7. Germline V gene lookup returns CDR1 LNHDA and CDR2 SQIVND (reference sequence). The CDR3 runs to 13 residues. CDR3 coding DNA: TGTGCCAGTTCTAGGACAGGGCTCCAGCCCCAGCATTTT. Translating gives CASSRTGLQPQHF.

This clone has just a few counts. The chain employs TRBV10-3 and TRBJ1-4; 8 bases align to TRBD1. Germline CDR1 is ENHRY and CDR2 is SYGVKD. The length of the CDR3 is 13 residues. The ends lost 6 bases at V and 8 bases at J; junction bases unmatched: 5. In DNA form, the CDR3 reads TGTGCCATCAGCGGACAGGGAGAAGAAAAACTGTTTTTT. It is translated as CAISGQGEEKLFF.

V and J are TRBV5-1 and TRBJ2-2, with 10 bases aligning to TRBD1. The germline gives CDR1 SGHRS, CDR2 YFSETQ. J lost 5 bases, V lost 4 bases, and 5 bases had no gene match. This CDR3 has 15 amino acids. The CDR3 protein is CASSRGQGGTGELFF. Here the CDR3 DNA reads TGCGCCAGCAGCCGAGGACAGGGGGGGACCGGGGAGCTGTTTTTT.

This clone came up once. The genes are TRBV7-8 and TRBJ1-5, with D perhaps matching TRBD1 (6 bases). The V gene's germline CDR1 is SGHVS and CDR2 FQNEAQ. Trimming cost V 3 bases and J 9 bases, with 21 bases left between them. The CDR3 extends over 16 amino acids. CDR3 amino acids: CASSFLTGPLVGPQHF. CDR3 DNA sequence: TGTGCCAGCAGCTTCCTGACAGGCCCTTTAGTAGGGCCCCAGCATTTT.

The chain uses TRBV5-4 and TRBJ1-2; the D is unclear. This CDR3 is 12 amino acids long. CDR1 is SGHNT and CDR2 is YYREEE in the germline V gene (reference sequence). Trimming stripped 0 bases from V and 8 bases from J, with 8 bases between. Here the CDR3 DNA reads TGTGCCAGCAGCTTGGACAGAGGGGGCTACACCTTC. Its protein product is CASSLDRGGYTF.

V is TRBV6-4 and J is TRBJ1-1; a weak D match, TRBD1 (5 bases). This CDR3 has 15 residues. Trimming left V 3 bases short and J 4 bases short, with 15 bases between. CDR1 MRHNA and CDR2 SNTAGT come from the germline V gene. The CDR3 protein is CASSDVALGGTEAFF. The CDR3 DNA reads as TGTGCCAGCAGTGATGTAGCGTTGGGGGGCACTGAAGCTTTCTTT.

CDR3 in DNA: TGTGCCAGCAGATTCCCCCTCCAGACAGGGGGGAATCAGCCCCAGCATTTT. It translates to CASRFPLQTGGNQPQHF. The chain recombines TRBV5-4 with TRBJ1-5; 9 bases line up with TRBD1. This CDR3 has 17 residues. Losses at the gene ends were 5 bases for V and 4 bases for J; bases not matched to a gene: 13. Germline V gene sequence: CDR1 SGHNT, CDR2 YYREEE (reference sequence).

The chain joins TRBV4-3 to TRBJ2-5; D unresolved. CDR1 is LGHNA and CDR2 is YSLEER in the germline V gene. The CDR3 is 15 residues long. V shed 4 bases and J shed 5 bases, with 17 bases lying between them. CDR3 region: CASSPQLADSETQYF. The DNA of the CDR3 is TGCGCCAGCAGCCCACAATTAGCCGACTCGGAGACCCAGTACTTC.

This chain links TRBV19 with TRBJ2-7, with D possibly being TRBD1 (6 bases). This CDR3 has 12 residues. Trimming took 6 bases from V and 5 from J, leaving 11 bases between them. CDR1 and CDR2 (germline): LNHDA, SQIVND (reference sequence). The CDR3 is CASSPGHHEQYF. CDR3 nucleotide sequence: TGTGCCAGTAGCCCGGGACACCACGAGCAGTACTTC.

The chain uses TRBV27 and TRBJ2-3, with 16 bases matching TRBD2. Germline CDR1 and CDR2: MNHEY and SMNVEV (reference sequence). The CDR3 has 20 residues. V shed 3 bases, J shed 2 bases, and the junction held 11 bases outside the gene matches. In DNA form, the CDR3 reads TGTGCCAGCAGTTTTACCGGGACTAGCGGGGGGGCATGGAACACAGATACGCAGTATTTT. Residues: CASSFTGTSGGAWNTDTQYF.

DNA of the CDR3: TGCGCCAGCAGCTTACAACAGGGGACGGATGGCTACACCTTC. It translates to CASSLQQGTDGYTF. The rearrangement links TRBV5-1 to TRBJ1-2; 7 positions agree with TRBD1. V lost 2 bases, J lost 6 bases, and 7 bases stayed unmatched. CDR1 is SGHRS and CDR2 is YFSETQ in the germline V gene. The CDR3 length is 14 residues.

The V gene is TRBV4-3, the J gene TRBJ2-3; 7 bases map to TRBD1. The CDR3 totals 19 residues. The germline CDR1 and CDR2 sequences are LGHNA and YSLEER. Unmatched junction bases numbered 17, after V lost 1 base and J lost 4 bases. DNA for the CDR3: TGCGCCAGCAGCCAAGTAATTCTTGGTAGCGTAGGGGGCTCAGATACGCAGTATTTT. This encodes CASSQVILGSVGGSDTQYF.

The chain joins TRBV5-6 to TRBJ1-1; D call uncertain. The germline CDR1 and CDR2 sequences are SGHDT and YYEEEE. Trimming stripped 4 bases from V and 3 bases from J, with 16 bases between. This CDR3 region has 15 residues. CDR3 DNA: TGTGCCAGCAGCCCTGAGAGACCGAGGGACACTGAAGCTTTCTTT. This gives the protein CASSPERPRDTEAFF.

The rearrangement links TRBV7-6 to TRBJ2-7; 9 bases fit TRBD2. Germline V lookup: CDR1 SGHVS, CDR2 FNYEAQ. V was pared by 4 bases and J by 1 base, with 11 bases of the junction left unmatched. There are 17 residues in the CDR3. The CDR3: CASSSGLAGSRSYEQYF. The CDR3 nucleotides are TGTGCCAGCAGCTCCGGTCTAGCGGGAAGTAGGTCCTACGAGCAGTACTTC.

The chain uses TRBV27 and TRBJ2-2; 9 bases line up with TRBD2. Germline CDR1 is MNHEY and CDR2 is SMNVEV (reference sequence). The junction had 4 bases not matched to a gene; V was cut back by 2 bases and J by 6 bases. The CDR3 length is 15 residues. The CDR3 DNA reads as TGTGCCAGCAGTTTAGCGGGGGGGCGTTCCGGGGAGCTGTTTTTT. Translating it yields CASSLAGGRSGELFF.

This clone was counted between two and nine times. The gene calls are TRBV2 and TRBJ1-2, with D tentatively TRBD1 (6 bases). V was pared by 2 bases and J by 4 bases, with 14 bases between. From germline, CDR1 is SNHLY and CDR2 FYNNEI. This CDR3 has 15 residues. CDR3 coding DNA: TGTGCCAGCAGTGAACCCAAGGGGGGGAGCTATGGCTACACCTTC. Encoded protein: CASSEPKGGSYGYTF.

This chain links TRBV28 with TRBJ2-2; 7 positions match TRBD2. Germline CDR1 reads MDHEN; CDR2 reads SYDVKM. Germline trimming cut 3 bases from V and 2 bases from J; bases unmatched to any gene: 6. CDR3 size: 16 residues. The CDR3 sequence: CASSFWRGSNTGELFF. CDR3 coding DNA: TGTGCCAGCAGTTTTTGGCGGGGGAGTAACACCGGGGAGCTGTTTTTT. Together with reference TRBV28 and TRBJ2-2, the CDR3 gives the full variable domain: DVKVTQSSRYLVKRTGEKVFLECVQDMDHENMFWYRQDPGLGLRLIYFSYDVKMKEKGDIPEGYSVSREKKERFSLILESASTNQTSMYLCASSFWRGSNTGELFFGEGSRLTVL.